This is a list of T cell receptor beta chains from one sample in a study of shared clonotypes between healthy human individuals. Clones were sequenced by immunoSEQ multiplex PCR, and TCRdb holds only the in-frame ones, with some missing. The sample records 1,400,000 or so clones, approximately 98.5% being singletons. Sequencing used naive CD4+ T cells sorted from blood. The receptors originated from a man under 40 in good health. Both conserved end residues are part of each CDR3. D genes are given only for firm matches. Size tells how often a clone was seen (once, few, many) or the class of an expanded clone, and some rows leave it out.

>.|once|TRBJ1-4|TRBV7-2
CASSLVGTSNEKLFF
TGTGCCAGCAGCTTAGTCGGCACCTCTAATGAAAAACTGTTTTTT
>.|.|TRBJ2-1|TRBV2
CASSRQNNEQFF
TGTGCCAGCAGTAGACAGAACAATGAGCAGTTCTTC
>TRBD2|.|TRBJ2-3|TRBV7-9
CASSRFSGISTDTQYF
TGTGCCAGCAGCCGATTTAGCGGGATTAGCACAGATACGCAGTATTTT
>TRBD1|.|TRBJ2-6|TRBV7-2
CASSLTGQGSGANVLTF
TGTGCCAGCAGCTTAACTGGACAGGGATCTGGGGCCAACGTCCTGACTTTC
>.|.|TRBJ2-5|TRBV5-1
CASSPNRVQETQYF
TGCGCCAGCAGCCCCAACAGGGTCCAAGAGACCCAGTACTTC
>TRBD2|.|TRBJ2-1|TRBV6-5
CASSYERGEQFF
TGTGCCAGCAGTTACGAGCGGGGTGAGCAGTTCTTC
>.|.|TRBJ1-5|TRBV19
CASRGPLSNQPQHF
TGTGCCAGTAGGGGACCCCTCAGCAATCAGCCCCAGCATTTT
>.|once|TRBJ2-7|TRBV5-1
CASSLRDLGEQYF
TGCGCCAGCAGCTTGCGGGACTTAGGGGAGCAGTACTTC
>.|.|TRBJ1-2|TRBV2
CASSDFQGLSGYTF
TGTGCCAGCAGTGATTTTCAGGGTCTCTCAGGCTACACCTTC
>.|.|TRBJ2-7|TRBV27
CASSRIQGFHEQYF
TGTGCCAGCAGTCGTATTCAGGGGTTCCACGAGCAGTACTTC
>.|.|TRBJ2-5|TRBV2
CASSPPPKETQYF
TGTGCCAGCAGTCCTCCCCCTAAAGAGACCCAGTACTTC
>.|.|TRBJ2-3|TRBV9
CASSVLSSSTDTQYF
TGTGCCAGCAGCGTACTAAGTTCCAGCACAGATACGCAGTATTTT
>.|.|TRBJ2-6|TRBV10-3
CAIVGSGANVLTF
TGTGCCATCGTGGGGTCTGGGGCCAACGTCCTGACTTTC
>.|.|TRBJ2-7|TRBV28
CASSSLRQEYF
TGTGCCAGCAGTTCGCTTAGACAAGAGTACTTC
>.|once|TRBJ2-2|TRBV6-5
CASSYNRVTGELFF
TGTGCCAGCAGTTATAACAGGGTAACCGGGGAGCTGTTTTTT
>.|.|TRBJ2-5|TRBV10-1
CASSPGQETQYF
TGCGCCAGCAGCCCGGGGCAAGAGACCCAGTACTTC
>.|.|TRBJ1-1|TRBV18
CASSPLGGTEAFF
TGTGCCAGCTCACCGCTCGGGGGCACTGAAGCTTTCTTT
>TRBD2|.|TRBJ2-1|TRBV14
CASSHSGRGEQFF
TGTGCCAGCAGCCACAGCGGGAGGGGTGAGCAGTTCTTC
>.|.|TRBJ2-5|TRBV7-8
CASSLNPRETQYF
TGTGCCAGCAGCTTAAATCCCCGGGAGACCCAGTACTTC
>.|few|TRBJ2-3|TRBV5-1
CASSLDDTQYF
TGCGCCAGCAGCTTGGACGATACGCAGTATTTT
>.|.|TRBJ1-1|TRBV6-5
CASSSERQVNTEAFF
TGTGCCAGCAGTTCTGAGAGACAGGTCAACACTGAAGCTTTCTTT
>TRBD1|.|TRBJ2-3|TRBV7-9
CASSHDRGATSTDTQYF
TGTGCCAGCAGCCACGACAGGGGTGCCACTAGCACAGATACGCAGTATTTT
>TRBD1|once|TRBJ1-2|TRBV19
CASRGQGAAGYGYTF
TGTGCCAGTAGGGGACAGGGGGCAGCTGGCTATGGCTACACCTTC
>.|.|TRBJ2-5|TRBV6-5
CASSYSTLPGETQYF
TGTGCCAGCAGTTACTCGACTCTCCCAGGGGAGACCCAGTACTTC